Presented here are 15 T cell receptor beta chains from one specimen sequenced in a study of cytomegalovirus exposure and HLA in healthy donors. PCR employed 60 Vbeta and 13 Jbeta primers. The assay was immunoSEQ multiplex PCR, and TCRdb's table has in-frame clones only and misses some. The data contain 150,000 to 200,000 clones, 60% to 80% of them seen just once; the ten biggest clones take up around 15%. Sequenced material: PBMCs. The origin of the receptors is a woman aged 40-49 years in good health and CMV-seronegative.

The rearrangement uses TRBV11-2 and TRBJ2-1, with 8 positions matching TRBD1. In germline, CDR1 is SGHAT, CDR2 FQNNGV. The CDR3 totals 16 residues. With 5 bases clipped from V and 2 bases from J, the junction kept 8 bases outside the gene matches. The CDR3 region is CASSLKAGGTYNEQFF. The CDR3 DNA reads TGTGCCAGCAGCCTAAAGGCAGGGGGCACCTACAATGAGCAGTTCTTC. Combining the CDR3 with reference TRBV11-2 and TRBJ2-1 gives the whole variable domain EAGVAQSPRYKIIEKRQSVAFWCNPISGHATLYWYQQILGQGPKLLIQFQNNGVVDDSQLPKDRFSAERLKGVDSTLKIQPAKLEDSAVYLCASSLKAGGTYNEQFFGPGTRLTVL.

The rearrangement uses TRBV4-3 and TRBJ1-2; D not certain. Germline V gives CDR1 LGHNA, CDR2 YSLEER. The CDR3 contains 16 residues. Trimming removed 0 bases from V and 5 bases from J, with 16 bases in between. As DNA, the CDR3 is TGCGCCAGCAGCCAAGATCACCCCTCCGACATTTATGGCTACACCTTC. Its translation: CASSQDHPSDIYGYTF.

Comment on this clone: The germline gene is not matched at one end of the junction; a read error may be the cause. J is TRBJ1-1 and V is TRBV5-1; D unresolved. The germline gives CDR1 SGHRS, CDR2 YFSETQ. The CDR3 extends over 15 amino acids. As DNA, the CDR3 is TGCGCCAGCAGTTTGGACGGCGGGTGGGGCACTGAAGCTTTCTTT. This translates into CASSLDGGWGTEAFF. Looking up the rest from reference TRBV5-1 and TRBJ1-1 gives the full variable domain: KAGVTQTPRYLIKTRGQQVTLSCSPISGHRSVSWYQQTPGQGLQFLFEYFSETQRNKGNFPGRFSGRQFSNSRSEMNVSTLELGDSALYLCASSLDGGWGTEAFFGQGTRLTVV.

This clone was seen a few times. In nucleotides, the CDR3 is TGCAGCGTCTCGGGGGGCAGGGACTCCTACGAGCAGTACTTC. The encoded protein is CSVSGGRDSYEQYF. The chain combines TRBV29-1 with TRBJ2-7, with D possibly TRBD2 on 7 matching bases. Trimming took 6 bases from V and 0 from J, leaving 15 bases between them. The CDR3 length is 14 residues. Germline loops: CDR1 SQVTM, CDR2 ANQGSEA.

Concerning this clone: Compared with germline, one end of the junction differs, possibly owing to a read error. This sequence joins TRBV28 and TRBJ2-6, with D tentatively TRBD1 (5 bases). The germline CDR1 and CDR2 sequences are MDHEN and SYDVKM. The CDR3 runs to 17 residues. The CDR3 DNA is TGTGCCAGCAGTTTCCCAGGGTACGGCGCTGGGGCCAACGGCCTGACTTTC. Encoded protein: CASSFPGYGAGANGLTF.

V gene TRBV28 combines with J gene TRBJ1-3; D remains unclear. Per the germline V gene, CDR1 is MDHEN and CDR2 is SYDVKM. The CDR3 loop spans 15 amino acids. V was shortened by 6 bases and J by 0 bases, with 12 bases between the two germline ends. Written as DNA, the CDR3 is TGTGCCAGCAGGATCTCCGGGAGCTCTGGAAACACCATATATTTT. It translates to CASRISGSSGNTIYF.

The V call is TRBV11-2, the J call TRBJ2-5, with a weak D call TRBD1 (7 bases). V was trimmed by 11 bases and J by 5 bases, leaving 27 bases between them. The CDR3 consists of 16 residues. Per the germline V gene, CDR1 is SGHAT and CDR2 is FQNNGV. The CDR3 sequence: CASKGYLTAGGETQYF. CDR3 in DNA: TGTGCCTCCAAGGGGTATTTGACCGCAGGGGGGGAGACCCAGTACTTC. Using reference TRBV11-2 and TRBJ2-5 for the parts outside the CDR3, the full variable domain is EAGVAQSPRYKIIEKRQSVAFWCNPISGHATLYWYQQILGQGPKLLIQFQNNGVVDDSQLPKDRFSAERLKGVDSTLKIQPAKLEDSAVYLCASKGYLTAGGETQYFGPGTRLLVL.

The chain uses TRBV6-1 and TRBJ1-4, with a weak D call TRBD1 (6 bases). The CDR3 is 15 residues long. Germline-derived CDR1 and CDR2 are MNHNS and SASEGT. V lost 5 bases and J 8 bases, leaving 18 bases between the germline ends. CDR3 in DNA: TGTGCCAGCAGTTTTGGACAGACCAACGGCGAAAAACTGTTTTTT. Translated, it gives CASSFGQTNGEKLFF.

Only a few counts were recorded for this clone. J is TRBJ2-3 and V is TRBV7-3; perhaps TRBD2 as D (5 bases). V lost 2 bases, J lost 1 base, and 7 bases lay in between. Germline V gene data show CDR1 as SGHTA and CDR2 as FQGTGA. The CDR3 contains 14 residues. CDR3 DNA sequence: TGTGCCAGCAGCTTAGAGGGTGGCACAGATACGCAGTATTTT. This gives the protein CASSLEGGTDTQYF.

The CDR3 DNA reads TGTGCCAGCAGCCAAGGGACGGGGGTCACTGAAGCTTTCTTT. Residues: CASSQGTGVTEAFF. The chain carries TRBV4-2 and TRBJ1-1; possible D gene TRBD1, 5 bases. V dropped 1 base and J dropped 4 bases, with 10 bases sitting between them. Per the germline V gene, CDR1 is LGHNA and CDR2 is YNFKEQ. The length of the CDR3 is 14 residues.

The chain recombines TRBV7-2 with TRBJ1-5; a possible D gene is TRBD1 (5 bases). CDR3 length: 15 amino acids. Trimming cost V 3 bases and J 0 bases, with 9 bases left between them. Looked up from germline, CDR1 is SGHTA and CDR2 is FQGNSA. DNA for the CDR3: TGTGCCAGCAGCTTGTCAAGGGGTAGCAATCAGCCCCAGCATTTT. Protein product: CASSLSRGSNQPQHF.

This clone was seen a few times. The V gene is TRBV9, the J gene TRBJ2-2, with TRBD1 as a possible D gene (5 bases). Germline assignment: CDR1 SGDLS and CDR2 YYNGEE. The CDR3 covers 16 residues. V shed 0 bases and J shed 0 bases, with 9 bases lying between them. The CDR3 DNA follows: TGTGCCAGCAGCGTAGGACAGTCCGCGAACACCGGGGAGCTGTTTTTT. Its protein is CASSVGQSANTGELFF.

The chain couples TRBV7-9 to TRBJ1-1, with 10 bases matching TRBD1. This CDR3 is built from 14 residues. The germline V gene has CDR1 SEHNR and CDR2 FQNEAQ (reference sequence). V trimming: 4 bases; J trimming: 12 bases; junction bases outside the gene matches: 11. The CDR3 loop reads CASSSGDRGVGTFF. The CDR3 coding sequence is TGTGCCAGCAGCTCGGGGGACAGGGGCGTAGGAACTTTCTTT.

The V and J genes are TRBV14 and TRBJ2-5, with D tentatively TRBD1 (6 bases). V lost 4 bases to trimming and J lost 2 bases, with 14 bases between them. Looked up from germline, CDR1 is SGHDN and CDR2 is FVKESK. CDR3 length: 15 residues. The CDR3 region is CASSRGDRTQETQYF. CDR3 nucleotide sequence: TGTGCCAGCAGCCGCGGAGACAGGACGCAAGAGACCCAGTACTTC.

CDR3 DNA sequence: TGTGCCAGCAGCTTAGGGGAGGGAAAAAACACTGAAGCTTTCTTT. This encodes CASSLGEGKNTEAFF. The rearrangement uses TRBV7-9 and TRBJ1-1; D call uncertain. Germline V gene lookup returns CDR1 SEHNR and CDR2 FQNEAQ (reference sequence). This CDR3 comprises 15 residues. V lost 1 base and J 2 bases, leaving 11 bases between the germline ends.